Presented here are 19 T cell receptor beta chains from one specimen sequenced in a study of early T cells in non-severe SARS-CoV-2 infection. TCRdb used MiXCR to reprocess the 5' RACE reads, holding one entry per CDR3 protein. The repertoire holds 50,000 to 65,000 distinct CDR3 sequences, less than 15% seen once, with around 4.2% in the top ten. The sample consisted of whole blood. These receptors all stem from an adult who was a healthcare worker with PCR-confirmed SARS-CoV-2 infection or an uninfected control (not recorded which).

This clonotype has ten or more counts. The chain recombines TRBV7-3 with TRBJ2-2; the D gene could be TRBD1 or TRBD2 (5 bases each). There are 13 residues in the CDR3. Germline lookup yields CDR1 SGHTA and CDR2 FQGTGA. Trimming pared 3 bases from V and 4 bases from J, leaving 6 bases between. The chain's CDR3 is CASSFGGTGELFF. In DNA form, the CDR3 reads TGTGCCAGCAGCTTTGGGGGCACCGGGGAGCTGTTTTTT.

In its sample, this clonotype was seen many times. The chain couples TRBV12-3 or TRBV12-4 to TRBJ2-2; D is uncertain. Deletions cut 5 bases from V and 3 bases from J, with 10 bases between. CDR3 length: 14 residues. The CDR3 DNA follows: TGTGCCAGCAGTACCAAAGGGCACACCGGGGAGCTGTTTTTT. Amino acid sequence: CASSTKGHTGELFF.

This clonotype appeared a few times. The chain employs TRBV7-9 and TRBJ1-1, with a weak D call TRBD1 (6 bases). The CDR3 length is 14 residues. With 3 bases removed from V and 0 bases from J, the gap between germline ends came to 8 bases. Germline CDR1 SEHNR, CDR2 FQNEAQ (reference sequence). The CDR3 here is CASSFQGLNTEAFF. The CDR3, as DNA: TGTGCCAGCAGCTTCCAGGGGCTGAACACTGAAGCTTTCTTT.

The sample holds many counts of this clonotype. The rearrangement uses TRBV6-4 and TRBJ2-5; D unclear. Trimming cost V 5 bases and J 4 bases, with 11 bases left between them. Germline-derived CDR1 and CDR2 are MRHNA and SNTAGT. The CDR3 contains 13 residues. The CDR3 loop is CASSNDFGETQYF. DNA for the CDR3: TGTGCCAGCAGTAATGACTTTGGAGAGACCCAGTACTTC.

This clonotype was counted only a few times. The chain is built from TRBV19 and TRBJ1-4; D is uncertain. V was pared by 3 bases and J by 8 bases, with 13 bases between. The CDR3 covers 14 residues. Germline lookup yields CDR1 LNHDA and CDR2 SQIVND (reference sequence). Here the CDR3 reads CASSMGSTREKLFF. CDR3 DNA: TGTGCCAGTAGTATGGGCTCCACCCGCGAAAAACTGTTTTTT.

This clonotype showed up many times. V is TRBV4-2 and J is TRBJ2-2, with 12 bases lining up with TRBD2. Per germline, CDR1 LGHNA and CDR2 YNFKEQ. Trimming removed 1 base from V and 6 bases from J; junction bases left unmatched: 0. This CDR3 is built from 15 residues. This CDR3 reads CASSQASGGAGELFF. In DNA form, the CDR3 reads TGTGCCAGCAGCCAAGCTAGCGGGGGGGCCGGGGAGCTGTTTTTT.

This chain connects TRBV9 to TRBJ2-7, with unresolved D. This CDR3 has 12 residues. Deletions cut 0 bases from V and 7 bases from J, with 8 bases between. Germline V gene lookup returns CDR1 SGDLS and CDR2 YYNGEE. The CDR3 protein is CASSVADGEQYF. The CDR3 DNA follows: TGTGCCAGCAGCGTAGCCGATGGGGAGCAGTACTTC.

The table lists this clonotype with many counts. V usage is TRBV6-5 and J usage is TRBJ1-2; 7 nucleotides align to TRBD1. V was clipped by 6 bases and J by 8 bases; unmatched bases: 9. Germline V gene data show CDR1 as MNHEY and CDR2 as SVGAGI. This CDR3 is built from 13 residues. The CDR3 bases are TGTGCCAGCAGCTTCGGGACAGCCCAGGGCTACACCTTC. Amino acids: CASSFGTAQGYTF.

This clonotype was picked up a small number of times. The chain combines TRBV6-2 or TRBV6-3 with TRBJ1-5, with a possible D match to TRBD1 (6 bases). The V end was cut by 2 bases, the J end by 3 bases, with 11 bases between. The CDR3 extends over 15 amino acids. The germline gives CDR1 MNHEY, CDR2 SVGEGT. As DNA, the CDR3 is TGTGCCAGCAGTTACGCAGGGGAAATCAATCAGCCCCAGCATTTT. Translation gives CASSYAGEINQPQHF.

The J gene is TRBJ1-4, the V gene TRBV7-8; D may be TRBD1 (5 bases). The V end was cut by 2 bases, the J end by 3 bases, with 10 bases between. The CDR3 loop spans 15 amino acids. Germline V gene lookup returns CDR1 SGHVS and CDR2 FQNEAQ. The CDR3 bases are TGTGCCAGCAGCTTAATCCGGGGACCTAATGAAAAACTGTTTTTT. Translating gives CASSLIRGPNEKLFF.

This sequence joins TRBV6-2 or TRBV6-3 and TRBJ1-1, with D uncertain. This CDR3 has 15 amino acids. Trimming shortened V by 2 bases and J by 0 bases, and 10 bases separated the two germline ends. Per the germline V gene, CDR1 is MNHEY and CDR2 is SVGEGT. The chain's CDR3 is CASSYEEVLNTEAFF. In DNA form, the CDR3 reads TGTGCCAGCAGTTACGAGGAGGTCTTGAACACTGAAGCTTTCTTT.

This clonotype was seen at least ten times. In DNA form, the CDR3 reads TGCAGTGCATCCAGGGCGTTGGGAGGCACTGAAGCTTTCTTT. Amino acid sequence: CSASRALGGTEAFF. The V and J genes are TRBV20-1 and TRBJ1-1, with a tentative D call TRBD1 (5 bases). Trimming shortened V by 6 bases and J by 4 bases, and 18 bases separated the two germline ends. Germline CDR1 and CDR2: DFQATT and SNEGSKA (reference sequence). The CDR3 extends over 14 amino acids.

This chain links TRBV11-3 with TRBJ2-7; no clear D gene. Germline CDR1 SGHNT, CDR2 YENEEA. V was cut by 2 bases and J by 5 bases, with 10 bases left in between. This CDR3 is 13 amino acids long. CDR3 sequence: CASSLSLVDEQYF. As DNA, the CDR3 is TGTGCCAGCAGCTTAAGTTTGGTCGACGAGCAGTACTTC. Based on the CDR3 plus reference TRBV11-3 and TRBJ2-7, the full variable domain is EAGVVQSPRYKIIEKKQPVAFWCNPISGHNTLYWYLQNLGQGPELLIRYENEEAVDDSQLPKDRFSAERLKGVDSTLKIQPAELGDSAVYLCASSLSLVDEQYFGPGTRLTVT.

This clonotype was recorded a few times. The chain couples TRBV20-1 to TRBJ2-1; D is possibly TRBD2 (6 bases). In germline, CDR1 is DFQATT, CDR2 SNEGSKA (reference sequence). The CDR3 totals 12 residues. Trimming shortened V by 1 base and J by 8 bases, and 9 bases separated the two germline ends. Written as DNA, the CDR3 is TGCAGTGCTAGAGGATCGGGGGATGAGCAGTTCTTC. It yields the protein CSARGSGDEQFF.

At least ten counts were recorded for this clonotype. The J gene is TRBJ2-3, the V gene TRBV20-1; 8 bases line up with TRBD2. The CDR3 has 13 amino acids. V dropped 5 bases and J dropped 5; count of bases not matched to a gene: 6. Germline CDR1 DFQATT, CDR2 SNEGSKA (reference sequence). CDR3 bases: TGCAGTGCTTCCGGGGGGGCGGGAGATACGCAGTATTTT. Encoded protein: CSASGGAGDTQYF.

This clonotype was observed a handful of times. This chain uses TRBV18 with TRBJ1-5; TRBD1 aligns across 7 bases. Germline V lookup: CDR1 KGHSH, CDR2 LQKENI. The CDR3 covers 15 residues. The J segment lost 7 bases and the V segment lost 2 bases, leaving 8 bases of the junction unmatched. CDR3 in amino acids: CASSPRQGEYQPQHF. Written as DNA, the CDR3 is TGTGCCAGCTCACCAAGACAGGGTGAATACCAGCCCCAGCATTTT. The variable domain in full, with the rest retrieved from reference TRBV18 and TRBJ1-5, is NAGVMQNPRHLVRRRGQEARLRCSPMKGHSHVYWYRQLPEEGLKFMVYLQKENIIDESGMPKERFSAEFPKEGPSILRIQQVVRGDSAAYFCASSPRQGEYQPQHFGDGTRLSIL.

The CDR3 DNA follows: TGTGCCAGCAGTTTCAGGGACGTTAGCAATGAGCAGTTCTTC. This sequence encodes CASSFRDVSNEQFF. The genes are TRBV28 and TRBJ2-1; the D gene could be TRBD1 or TRBD2 (5 bases each). V lost 3 bases and J lost 6, with 12 bases in between. Germline V CDR1 and CDR2: MDHEN, SYDVKM. The CDR3 has 14 amino acids. Full variable domain (remainder filled in from reference TRBV28 and TRBJ2-1): DVKVTQSSRYLVKRTGEKVFLECVQDMDHENMFWYRQDPGLGLRLIYFSYDVKMKEKGDIPEGYSVSREKKERFSLILESASTNQTSMYLCASSFRDVSNEQFFGPGTRLTVL.

The V gene is TRBV3-1, the J gene TRBJ2-5; no firm D call. Germline lookup yields CDR1 LGHDT and CDR2 YNNKEL (reference sequence). Deletions cut 0 bases from V and 2 bases from J, with 13 bases between. The length of the CDR3 is 16 residues. CDR3 coding DNA: TGTGCCAGCAGCCAAGATCGCGGAATCGTACAAGAGACCCAGTACTTC. Protein sequence: CASSQDRGIVQETQYF.

This clonotype was detected many times. The rearrangement uses TRBV4-3 and TRBJ1-3; tentatively, D is TRBD1 (5 bases). The germline V and J ends were trimmed by 1 base and 4 bases, with 14 bases remaining between them. The CDR3 covers 16 residues. Germline V gene data show CDR1 as LGHNA and CDR2 as YSLEER. The CDR3 is CASSQARRGSGNTIYF. In DNA, the CDR3 is TGCGCCAGCAGCCAAGCCAGGCGGGGGTCCGGAAACACCATATATTTT.